The sequence of this TCR beta chain was determined in a study of blood T cell repertoires in COVID-19. The protocol was immunoSEQ multiplex PCR, while the TCRdb copy is restricted to in-frame clones and leaves out a portion. The table has 77,000 or so clones, around 90% seen once. This CDR3 contains 14 residues. The V and J ends lost 7 bases and 0 bases respectively, with 16 bases between them. Germline CDR1 and CDR2: GTSNPN and SVGIG (reference sequence). This sequence was found in a man in his fifties with active COVID-19. The specimen was peripheral blood. The chain employs TRBV30 and TRBJ2-7; unclear D gene. CDR3 bases: TGTGCCTATGAAACTGCGCCCTACTCCTACGAGCAGTACTTC. Amino acid sequence: CAYETAPYSYEQYF.